The sequence of this T cell receptor (beta chain) was determined in a study of cytomegalovirus exposure and HLA in healthy donors. With 60 Vbeta and 13 Jbeta primers, the PCR was carried out. How the authors handled the data: Per a later analysis, the number of unique TCR beta chains was some 80 million, of which 9 million to 14 million were shared. The assay was immunoSEQ multiplex PCR, and TCRdb's table has in-frame clones only and misses some. That table furnishes V, J and clone size, whereas the DNA furnished D and trimming. The table includes tens of thousands of clones, approximately 78% detected once. This CDR3 comprises 14 residues. Germline V gene data show CDR1 as SGHVS and CDR2 as FNYEAQ. V shed 1 base and J shed 1 base, with 7 bases lying between them. This clone was counted only a few times. The antigen is unknown. The study's findings and limits: Later analysis demonstrated an association between a missense DCLRE1C variant and TCR beta V- and J-gene trimming. A list of 150 or so TCR beta chains associated with cytomegalovirus was given. In a later analysis, common viral pathogens appeared linked to several of the most significant clusters.

Input material: PBMCs. The gene calls are TRBV7-6 and TRBJ1-1; D gene uncertain. The sequence was obtained from a woman aged 30 to 39 in good health and CMV-seronegative. The CDR3 nucleotides are TGTGCCAGCAGCTTAGGGCCCACGAACACTGAAGCTTTCTTT. Residues: CASSLGPTNTEAFF.